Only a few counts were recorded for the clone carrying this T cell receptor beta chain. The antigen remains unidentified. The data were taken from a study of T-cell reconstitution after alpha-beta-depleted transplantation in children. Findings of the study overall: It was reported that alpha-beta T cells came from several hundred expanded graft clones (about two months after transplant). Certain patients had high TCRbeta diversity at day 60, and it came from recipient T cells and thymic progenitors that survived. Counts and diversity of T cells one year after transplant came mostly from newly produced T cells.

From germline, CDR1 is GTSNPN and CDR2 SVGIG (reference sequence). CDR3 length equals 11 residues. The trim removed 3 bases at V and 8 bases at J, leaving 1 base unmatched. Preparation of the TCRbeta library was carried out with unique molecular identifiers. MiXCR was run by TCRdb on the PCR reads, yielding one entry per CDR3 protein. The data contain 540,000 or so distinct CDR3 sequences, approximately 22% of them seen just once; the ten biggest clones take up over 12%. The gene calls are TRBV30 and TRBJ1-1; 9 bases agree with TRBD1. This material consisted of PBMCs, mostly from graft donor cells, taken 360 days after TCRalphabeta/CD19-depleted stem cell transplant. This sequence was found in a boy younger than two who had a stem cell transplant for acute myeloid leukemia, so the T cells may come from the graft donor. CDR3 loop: CAWRGTGEAFF. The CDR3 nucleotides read TGTGCCTGGAGGGGGACAGGGGAAGCTTTCTTT.